One and the same sample provided the 7 T cell receptor beta chains below, sequenced in a study of regulatory T cells in long-lasting Graves disease. Specified time point: newly diagnosed GD, antithyroid drugs for less than 3 months. Following extraction of RNA from PBMCs, that RNA was used to make the TCR library. The authors built TCR beta libraries using iRepertoire HTBI primers and Arm-PCR of CDR3 regions. TCRdb passed the multiplex PCR reads through MiXCR, listing each CDR3 protein once. Of over 200,000 distinct CDR3 sequences listed, about 17% are singletons. The specimen was peripheral blood mononuclear cells (PBMCs), collected at new diagnosis, from a patient treated with antithyroid drugs. These receptors all stem from a female donor with Graves disease.

The chain carries TRBV5-1 and TRBJ1-2, with unresolved D. The germline CDR1 and CDR2 sequences are SGHRS and YFSETQ. The V gene lost 4 bases and the J gene lost 8 bases, with 15 bases spanning the gap. The CDR3 totals 13 residues. CDR3 sequence (DNA): TGCGCCAGCAGCACTGGACTGCCCAGGGGCTACACCTTC. Its translation: CASSTGLPRGYTF.

There are a few counts of this clonotype. The chain uses TRBV20-1 and TRBJ2-3, with no clear D. Trimming left V 6 bases short and J 7 bases short, with 11 bases between. Looked up from germline, CDR1 is DFQATT and CDR2 is SNEGSKA (reference sequence). The CDR3 sequence is 11 residues long. The CDR3 loop reads CSAAPANTQYF. The CDR3 DNA sequence: TGCAGTGCGGCCCCGGCCAATACGCAGTATTTT.

This clonotype was counted at least ten times. The rearrangement uses TRBV12-3 or TRBV12-4 and TRBJ2-7, with 7 bases that match TRBD2. J was trimmed by 0 bases and V by 5 bases; bases with no gene match: 10. The CDR3 runs 16 residues. The CDR3 DNA follows: TGTGCCAGCAGTCCCGGGGGAGGGGCGCACTCCTACGAGCAGTACTTC. This codes for CASSPGGGAHSYEQYF.

On this clonotype: A much larger clone sits a single nucleotide away, making a read error possible. J is TRBJ1-2 and V is TRBV6-6, with D uncertain. With 0 bases removed from V and 6 bases from J, the gap between germline ends came to 8 bases. The V gene's germline CDR1 is MNHNY and CDR2 SVGAGI (reference sequence). This CDR3 is built from 13 residues. The CDR3 nucleotides are TGTGCCAGCAGTTACTCGGAGAGGAATGGCTACACCTTC. It encodes CASSYSERNGYTF.

This clonotype has at least ten counts. The V and J genes are TRBV27 and TRBJ2-7, with 8 bases fitting TRBD2. The CDR3 is made up of 15 amino acids. CDR1 and CDR2 from the germline V gene are MNHEY and SMNVEV (reference sequence). Unmatched junction bases numbered 6, after V lost 1 base and J lost 4 bases. In DNA, the CDR3 is TGTGCCAGCAGTTTATTCGGGGGGGCCTATTACGAGCAGTACTTC. Its protein product is CASSLFGGAYYEQYF.

The chain couples TRBV28 to TRBJ2-7; 10 bases match TRBD1. The CDR3 has 14 amino acids. After removal of 5 bases from V and 1 base from J, the junction contained 2 bases not matched to a gene. CDR1 is MDHEN, CDR2 SYDVKM, per germline. CDR3 bases: TGTGCCAGCAGTGGGACAGGGGAATCCTACGAGCAGTACTTC. Encoded protein: CASSGTGESYEQYF.

This chain uses TRBV4-1 with TRBJ2-7; D possibly corresponds to TRBD1 (5 bases). CDR1 MGHRA and CDR2 YSYEKL come from the germline V gene. This CDR3 region has 15 residues. The V end lost 6 bases, the J end lost 3 bases, and 18 bases lay between the germline ends. The CDR3 loop is CASRGSSTGHYEQYF. The CDR3 region has the DNA TGCGCCAGCAGAGGGTCGTCAACAGGCCACTACGAGCAGTACTTC.